The clone carrying this T cell receptor beta chain appeared many times. Its cognate antigen is unknown. The germline gives CDR1 MNHEY, CDR2 SMNVEV (reference sequence). J gave up 1 base and V 1 base, and 0 bases lay outside the gene matches. CDR3 size: 15 residues. These data belong to a study of T cells in Graves' hyperthyroidism and ophthalmopathy. The study's findings and limits: The model identified upcoming ophthalmopathy a median around 6 months ahead of onset.

Amplified TCR beta CDR3 regions derived from RNA transcripts. A first-round RT-PCR of the TCR CDR3 used the HTBI primer set. TCRdb reanalysed the multiplex PCR reads using MiXCR and keeps one entry per CDR3 protein. The data contain hundreds of thousands of distinct CDR3 sequences, roughly 15% of them seen just once; the ten biggest clones take up about 13%. The receptor was isolated from a man aged 18 to 30 with Graves' ophthalmopathy. The chain joins TRBV27 to TRBJ2-2, with 7 positions matching TRBD1. Source material: blood. CDR3 sequence: CASSLWTGNTGELFF. The CDR3 bases are TGTGCCAGCAGTTTATGGACAGGGAACACCGGGGAGCTGTTTTTT.